The 17 T cell receptor beta chains reported below all come from one sample, sequenced in a study of beta chain features in type 1 diabetes. Every bit of the isolated RNA underwent reverse transcription, so sequencing read expressed TCRB transcripts. Repertoires were generated with immunoSEQ multiplex PCR, while TCRdb's copy carries only in-frame clones and drops some. The table lists some 160,000 clones, roughly 9% of them singletons. Sequencing used central memory CD4+ T cells from blood. The receptor source for this set is a woman in her late teens or twenties in good health.

J is TRBJ1-1 and V is TRBV6-5; tentatively, D is TRBD1 (5 bases). V was cut by 4 bases and J by 1 base, with 10 bases left in between. CDR3 size: 14 residues. Germline CDR1 and CDR2: MNHEY and SVGAGI. The CDR3 spells CASSWGGSNTEAFF. CDR3 DNA: TGTGCCAGCAGTTGGGGCGGATCGAACACTGAAGCTTTCTTT.

In this sample, this clone turned up a few times. The chain combines TRBV27 with TRBJ2-7, with 8 bases identical to TRBD1. The V gene's germline CDR1 is MNHEY and CDR2 SMNVEV (reference sequence). The CDR3 loop spans 12 amino acids. Trimming cost V 8 bases and J 5 bases; bases outside gene matches: 5. In DNA form, the CDR3 reads TGTGCCAGCCAGGACAGGGTCCACGAGCAGTACTTC. It yields the protein CASQDRVHEQYF.

This clone has more than one count but fewer than ten. CDR3 sequence reads: CASSLDMNTEAFF. For the CDR3, the DNA is TGTGCCAGCTCACTAGACATGAACACTGAAGCTTTCTTT. The V call is TRBV18, the J call TRBJ1-1; D remains ambiguous. Germline values: CDR1 KGHSH, CDR2 LQKENI. Trimming removed 4 bases at V and 0 bases at J, with 6 bases between. The CDR3 covers 13 residues.

V gene TRBV6-1 combines with J gene TRBJ2-5, with 8 bases identical to TRBD2. With 7 bases clipped from V and 2 bases from J, the junction kept 3 bases outside the gene matches. CDR1 is MNHNS and CDR2 is SASEGT in the germline V gene. The CDR3 has 13 amino acids. The CDR3 nucleotides are TGTGCCAGCACCACGGGGGGGCAAGAGACCCAGTACTTC. Encoded protein: CASTTGGQETQYF.

This clone was detected only a few times. The genes are TRBV30 and TRBJ1-3, with 8 positions matching TRBD1. The germline V gene has CDR1 GTSNPN and CDR2 SVGIG (reference sequence). With 0 bases clipped from V and 0 bases from J, the junction kept 1 base outside the gene matches. The CDR3 contains 15 residues. The CDR3 bases are TGTGCCTGGAGTGTAGACAGGGGCTCTGGAAACACCATATATTTT. Protein product: CAWSVDRGSGNTIYF.

This chain joins TRBV6-5 and TRBJ2-3, with D possibly TRBD1 on 5 matching bases. This CDR3 region has 15 residues. Germline CDR1 reads MNHEY; CDR2 reads SVGAGI. V was trimmed by 7 bases and J by 5 bases, leaving 19 bases between them. Here the CDR3 DNA reads TGTGCCAGCAACCCCCCAGGGATTAAGGGAGATACGCAGTATTTT. The encoded protein is CASNPPGIKGDTQYF.

The CDR3 region is CASSERQGGYEQYF. The CDR3 DNA reads TGTGCCAGCAGTGAGAGACAGGGGGGATACGAGCAGTACTTC. The chain recombines TRBV6-1 with TRBJ2-7; the match to TRBD1 covers 9 bases. Losses at the gene ends were 3 bases for V and 4 bases for J; bases not matched to a gene: 4. The germline V gene has CDR1 MNHNS and CDR2 SASEGT. This CDR3 region has 14 residues.

This clone showed up just a few times. This sequence joins TRBV7-9 and TRBJ2-1, with 10 nucleotides matching TRBD2. The CDR3 has 15 residues. Trimming cost V 5 bases and J 8 bases; bases outside gene matches: 9. Germline V gene sequence: CDR1 SEHNR, CDR2 FQNEAQ (reference sequence). The CDR3 spells CASSNQRTSGYEQFF. CDR3 nucleotides: TGTGCCAGCAGCAATCAACGGACTAGCGGCTATGAGCAGTTCTTC.

This clone was recorded a few times. The same CDR3 also results from other DNA sequences found in this sample. The rearrangement links TRBV5-1 to TRBJ2-7; the D gene is possibly TRBD2 (5 bases). Germline V gene lookup returns CDR1 SGHRS and CDR2 YFSETQ. V lost 2 bases to trimming and J lost 2 bases, with 11 bases between them. The CDR3 sequence is 14 residues long. This chain's CDR3 is CASSLSSGTYEQYF. The DNA for the CDR3 is TGCGCCAGCAGCTTATCATCGGGAACCTACGAGCAGTACTTC.

This clone was counted a few times. At one end, the junction sequence differs from germline, possibly due to a read error. The V call is TRBV7-2, the J call TRBJ1-5; 7 nucleotides line up with TRBD1. The germline V gene encodes CDR1 SGHTA and CDR2 FQGNSA. The CDR3 has 14 amino acids. The CDR3 sequence: CASSLDGSTGTTDF. The CDR3 coding sequence is TGTGCCAGCAGCTTAGATGGCTCGACAGGGACCACGGATTTT.

This chain joins TRBV5-1 and TRBJ2-3; 11 bases line up with TRBD2. This CDR3 has 15 residues. CDR1 is SGHRS and CDR2 is YFSETQ in the germline V gene. Unmatched junction bases numbered 8, after V lost 4 bases and J lost 7 bases. The CDR3 nucleotides are TGCGCCAGCAGCCCCAGACTAGCGGGAACCCATACGCAGTATTTT. Amino acids: CASSPRLAGTHTQYF. The full variable domain, completed using reference TRBV5-1 and TRBJ2-3, is KAGVTQTPRYLIKTRGQQVTLSCSPISGHRSVSWYQQTPGQGLQFLFEYFSETQRNKGNFPGRFSGRQFSNSRSEMNVSTLELGDSALYLCASSPRLAGTHTQYFGPGTRLTVL.

This chain uses TRBV5-1 with TRBJ1-4; D might be TRBD1 (5 bases). The V gene's germline CDR1 is SGHRS and CDR2 YFSETQ. Trimming stripped 4 bases from V and 8 bases from J, with 18 bases between. The CDR3 sequence is 15 residues long. In DNA, the CDR3 is TGCGCCAGCAGCCCCGGAGGGCAGGGTAGCGAAAAACTGTTTTTT. This sequence encodes CASSPGGQGSEKLFF.

Only a few counts were recorded for this clone. Its ends do not fully match the called genes, so a read error is possible. The rearrangement links TRBV5-1 to TRBJ2-5; the D gene is possibly TRBD2 (6 bases). From germline, CDR1 is SGHRS and CDR2 YFSETQ. The CDR3 spans 14 residues. The CDR3 sequence is CASSTAGLQETQYF. The CDR3 nucleotides are TGTGCCAGCAGCACCGCGGGACTCCAAGAGACCCAGTACTTC.

This chain uses TRBV29-1 with TRBJ1-1, with no clear D. Trimming took 4 bases from V and 5 from J, leaving 20 bases between them. This CDR3 has 15 amino acids. Germline values: CDR1 SQVTM, CDR2 ANQGSEA. This CDR3 is CSVVPGASLRTEAFF. The CDR3 nucleotides read TGCAGCGTTGTACCGGGAGCCTCCTTGAGGACTGAAGCTTTCTTT.

A few counts support this clone. The chain joins TRBV5-1 to TRBJ2-5; 7 nucleotides agree with TRBD1. Germline V gene sequence: CDR1 SGHRS, CDR2 YFSETQ. This CDR3 comprises 15 residues. The J segment lost 1 base and the V segment lost 0 bases, leaving 3 bases of the junction unmatched. The CDR3 DNA reads as TGCGCCAGCAGCTTGGTGGGACAGTCCCAAGAGACCCAGTACTTC. This gives the protein CASSLVGQSQETQYF.

This chain joins TRBV29-1 and TRBJ2-5, with 7 nucleotides matching TRBD1. The J segment lost 2 bases and the V segment lost 5 bases, leaving 5 bases of the junction unmatched. CDR1 is SQVTM and CDR2 is ANQGSEA in the germline V gene. The CDR3 is 13 amino acids. In DNA form, the CDR3 reads TGCAGCGTTACAAGGACAGGACAAGAGACCCAGTACTTC. This encodes CSVTRTGQETQYF.

This chain connects TRBV7-6 to TRBJ2-1; TRBD2 matches at 12 bases. This CDR3 has 16 residues. J gave up 4 bases and V 5 bases, and 6 bases lay outside the gene matches. Per the germline V gene, CDR1 is SGHVS and CDR2 is FNYEAQ. CDR3 sequence (DNA): TGTGCCAGCAGCCGCACTAGCGGGGGGCCATACAATGAGCAGTTCTTC. Protein: CASSRTSGGPYNEQFF.